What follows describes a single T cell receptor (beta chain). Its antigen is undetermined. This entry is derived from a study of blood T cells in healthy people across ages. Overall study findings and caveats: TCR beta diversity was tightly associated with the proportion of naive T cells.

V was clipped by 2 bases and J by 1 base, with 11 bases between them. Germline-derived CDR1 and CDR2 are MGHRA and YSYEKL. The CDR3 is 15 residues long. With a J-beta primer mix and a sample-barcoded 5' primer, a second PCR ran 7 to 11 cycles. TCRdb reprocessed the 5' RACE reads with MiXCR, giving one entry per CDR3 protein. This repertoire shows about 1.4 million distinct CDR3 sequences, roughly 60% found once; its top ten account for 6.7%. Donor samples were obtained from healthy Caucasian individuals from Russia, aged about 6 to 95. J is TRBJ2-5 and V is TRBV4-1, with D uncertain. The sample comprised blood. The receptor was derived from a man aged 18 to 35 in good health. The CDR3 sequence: CASSQLSGPQETQYF. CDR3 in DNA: TGCGCCAGCAGCCAACTATCGGGCCCCCAAGAGACCCAGTACTTC.